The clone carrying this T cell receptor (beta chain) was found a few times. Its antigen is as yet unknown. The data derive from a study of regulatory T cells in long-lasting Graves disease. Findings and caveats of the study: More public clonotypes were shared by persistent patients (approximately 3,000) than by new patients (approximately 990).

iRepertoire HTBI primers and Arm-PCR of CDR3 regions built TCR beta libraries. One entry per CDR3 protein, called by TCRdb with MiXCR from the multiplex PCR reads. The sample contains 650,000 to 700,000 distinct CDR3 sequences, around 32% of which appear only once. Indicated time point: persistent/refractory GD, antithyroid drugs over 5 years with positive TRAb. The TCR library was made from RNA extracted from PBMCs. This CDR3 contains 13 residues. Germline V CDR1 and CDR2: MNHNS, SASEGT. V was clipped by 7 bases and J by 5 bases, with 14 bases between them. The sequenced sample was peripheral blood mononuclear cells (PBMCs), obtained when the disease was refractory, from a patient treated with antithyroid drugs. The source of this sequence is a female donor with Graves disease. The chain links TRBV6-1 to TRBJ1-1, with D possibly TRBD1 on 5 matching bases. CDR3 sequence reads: CASTHPGRTEAFF. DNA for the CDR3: TGTGCCAGCACCCACCCGGGGCGAACTGAAGCTTTCTTT.